This T cell receptor beta chain came from a study of T cells expressing NK-cell markers. Study background: All TCR beta repertoires analysed originated from sorted CD3+CD56+NKG2C+, CD3+CD56+NKG2C- and CD3+CD56-NKG2C+ T cells. Study findings and constraints: Four donors' CD3+CD56-NKG2C+ cells were dominated by the same clonotypes. Dominant NKG2C+ clonotypes were found to form about 1.0-8% of CD8+ T cells in a handful of donors.

CDR3 length: 16 amino acids. From the 5' RACE reads, TCRdb lists one entry per CDR3 protein and no DNA. The sample features approximately 420,000 distinct CDR3 sequences, with 9.5% to 12% in its top ten. Regarding this clonotype: Its specificity is not known.

The V and J genes are TRBV12-3 or TRBV12-4 and TRBJ2-1; TCRdb's assignment of TRBD2 cannot be checked, as there is no DNA. Sequenced material: blood T cells: a sorted CD56 or NKG2C T cell subset, CD4+ or CD8+ T cells, or bulk PBMC T cells (not recorded which). The receptor was isolated from a woman aged 45-65 years in good health. The CDR3 loop is CASSLIGGRRYNEQFF.